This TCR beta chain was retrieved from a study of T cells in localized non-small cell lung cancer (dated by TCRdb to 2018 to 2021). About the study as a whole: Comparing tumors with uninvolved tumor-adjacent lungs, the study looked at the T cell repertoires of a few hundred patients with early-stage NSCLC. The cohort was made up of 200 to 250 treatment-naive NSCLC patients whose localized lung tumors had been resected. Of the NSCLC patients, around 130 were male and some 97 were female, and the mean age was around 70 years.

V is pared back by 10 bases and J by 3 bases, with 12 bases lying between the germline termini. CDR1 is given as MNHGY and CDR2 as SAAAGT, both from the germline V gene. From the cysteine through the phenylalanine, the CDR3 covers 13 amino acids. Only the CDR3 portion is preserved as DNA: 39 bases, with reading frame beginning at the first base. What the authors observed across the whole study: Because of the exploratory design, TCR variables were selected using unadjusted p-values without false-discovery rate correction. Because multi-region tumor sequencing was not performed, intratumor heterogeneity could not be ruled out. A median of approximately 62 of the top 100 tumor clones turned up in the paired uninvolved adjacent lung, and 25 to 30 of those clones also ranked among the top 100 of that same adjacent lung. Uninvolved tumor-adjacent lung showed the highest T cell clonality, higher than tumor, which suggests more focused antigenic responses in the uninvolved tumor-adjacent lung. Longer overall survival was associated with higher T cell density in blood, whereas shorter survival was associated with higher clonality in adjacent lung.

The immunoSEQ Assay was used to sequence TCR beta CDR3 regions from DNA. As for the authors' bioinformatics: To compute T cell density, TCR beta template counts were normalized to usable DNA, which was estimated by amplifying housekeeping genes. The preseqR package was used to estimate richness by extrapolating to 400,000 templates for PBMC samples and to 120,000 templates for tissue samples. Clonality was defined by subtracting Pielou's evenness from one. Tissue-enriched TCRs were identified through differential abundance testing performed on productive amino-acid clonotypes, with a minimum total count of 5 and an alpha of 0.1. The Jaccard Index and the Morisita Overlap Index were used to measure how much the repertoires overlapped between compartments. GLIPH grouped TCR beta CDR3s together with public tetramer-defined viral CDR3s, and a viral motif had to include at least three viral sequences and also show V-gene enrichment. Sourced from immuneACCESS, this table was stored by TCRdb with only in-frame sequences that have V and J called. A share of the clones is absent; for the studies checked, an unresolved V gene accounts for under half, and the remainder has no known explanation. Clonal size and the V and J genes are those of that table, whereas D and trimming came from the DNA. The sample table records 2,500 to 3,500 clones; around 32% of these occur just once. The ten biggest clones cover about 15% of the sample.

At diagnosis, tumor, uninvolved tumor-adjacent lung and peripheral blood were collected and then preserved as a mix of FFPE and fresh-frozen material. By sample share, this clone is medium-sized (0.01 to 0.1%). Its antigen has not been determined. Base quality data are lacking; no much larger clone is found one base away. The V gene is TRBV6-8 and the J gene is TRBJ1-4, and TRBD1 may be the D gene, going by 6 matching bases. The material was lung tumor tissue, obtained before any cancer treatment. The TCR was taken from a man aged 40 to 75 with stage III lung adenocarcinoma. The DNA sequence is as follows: TGTGCCATCAGCGGACAGCCTAATGAAAAACTGTTTTTT. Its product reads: CAISGQPNEKLFF.